These 17 T cell receptor beta chains were all obtained from the same sample, sequenced in a study of regulatory T cells in long-lasting Graves disease. The time point was: persistent/refractory GD, antithyroid drugs over 5 years with positive TRAb. Construction of the TCR library relied on RNA isolated from PBMCs. With iRepertoire HTBI primers and Arm-PCR of CDR3 regions, TCR beta libraries were built. MiXCR was run by TCRdb on the multiplex PCR reads, yielding one entry per CDR3 protein. The table includes 300,000 to 400,000 distinct CDR3 sequences, roughly a fifth detected once. Here the sequenced sample was peripheral blood mononuclear cells (PBMCs), taken when the disease was refractory, from a patient treated with antithyroid drugs. Receptors were obtained from a female donor with Graves disease.

The table lists this clonotype with a few counts. The rearrangement uses TRBV20-1 and TRBJ2-2, with 7 bases lining up with TRBD2. This CDR3 contains 15 residues. Germline loops: CDR1 DFQATT, CDR2 SNEGSKA (reference sequence). Trimming cost V 2 bases and J 3 bases; bases outside gene matches: 6. The chain's CDR3 is CSARMAGVDTGELFF. CDR3 DNA: TGCAGTGCTAGAATGGCGGGAGTCGACACCGGGGAGCTGTTTTTT.

The CDR3 here is CSARDTGVTNEKLFF. DNA of the CDR3: TGCAGTGCAAGGGACACTGGAGTGACTAATGAAAAACTGTTTTTT. V is TRBV20-1 and J is TRBJ1-4, with D tentatively TRBD1 (6 bases). Trimming took off 6 bases at V and 2 bases at J, with 16 bases between the two ends. The CDR3 is 15 residues long. The germline gives CDR1 DFQATT, CDR2 SNEGSKA (reference sequence).

This rearrangement joins TRBV19 to TRBJ2-6, with TRBD2 identical over 14 bases. The CDR3 loop spans 18 amino acids. Germline V gene lookup returns CDR1 LNHDA and CDR2 SQIVND (reference sequence). After removal of 3 bases from V and 3 bases from J, the junction contained 4 bases not matched to a gene. In nucleotides, the CDR3 is TGTGCCAGTAGTATTGGACTAGCGGGAGGTCTTGGGGCCAACGTCCTGACTTTC. Protein product: CASSIGLAGGLGANVLTF.

In this sample, this clonotype turned up many times. CDR3 region: CASSHQWRDRGVRETQYF. The CDR3 DNA sequence: TGTGCCAGCAGTCATCAATGGCGGGACAGGGGAGTCCGAGAGACCCAGTACTTC. V and J are TRBV28 and TRBJ2-5; 10 bases are a match to TRBD1. V was clipped by 5 bases and J by 4 bases; unmatched bases: 16. The V gene's germline CDR1 is MDHEN and CDR2 SYDVKM. This CDR3 region has 18 residues.

This clonotype was seen many times. V is TRBV27 and J is TRBJ2-4; TRBD1 might be the D (6 bases). V was trimmed by 0 bases and J by 1 base, leaving 13 bases between them. The germline CDR1 and CDR2 sequences are MNHEY and SMNVEV (reference sequence). The CDR3 consists of 17 residues. CDR3 amino acids: CASSLSGGGIAKNIQYF. The CDR3 DNA reads as TGTGCCAGCAGTTTATCGGGTGGGGGCATCGCCAAAAACATTCAGTACTTC.

CDR3 sequence (DNA): TGCGCCAGCAGCCAACAAAGCGGGAGGGGAGAGACCCAGTACTTC. Amino acid sequence: CASSQQSGRGETQYF. J is TRBJ2-5 and V is TRBV4-1, with TRBD2 identical over 10 bases. J lost 4 bases, V lost 2 bases, and 4 bases had no gene match. The CDR3 consists of 15 residues. Germline CDR1 and CDR2: MGHRA and YSYEKL.

Of note for this clonotype: A read error is the likely source, as a far larger clone sits one nucleotide away. The chain joins TRBV7-9 to TRBJ1-4, with D perhaps matching TRBD1 (5 bases). The V end was cut by 4 bases, the J end by 7 bases, with 16 bases between. Germline loops: CDR1 SEHNR, CDR2 FQNEAQ (reference sequence). CDR3 length: 15 residues. CDR3 protein: CASSWLGRGGEKLFF. CDR3 DNA: TGTGCCAGCAGCTGGCTCGGTAGGGGCGGTGAAAAACTGTTTTTT.

In its sample, this clonotype was seen many times. The chain combines TRBV20-1 with TRBJ1-2; 7 bases match TRBD1. Trimming removed 7 bases from V and 6 bases from J; junction bases left unmatched: 8. This CDR3 is 12 amino acids long. Germline V CDR1 and CDR2: DFQATT, SNEGSKA (reference sequence). CDR3 coding DNA: TGCAGTGTACCCAGGGGGACGCATGGCTACACCTTC. Translated, it gives CSVPRGTHGYTF.

This clonotype was detected ten times or more. The CDR3 DNA reads TGTGCCAGCAGCTTATTTCAGCTCCAAGAGACCCAGTACTTC. It is translated as CASSLFQLQETQYF. V usage is TRBV11-2 and J usage is TRBJ2-5; D is unresolved. V was shortened by 2 bases and J by 1 base, with 8 bases between the two germline ends. Germline V gene data show CDR1 as SGHAT and CDR2 as FQNNGV. This CDR3 comprises 14 residues.

In this sample, this clonotype turned up a few times. In DNA, the CDR3 is TGCGCCAGCAGCTTGTTTGGGGTCAGCTCCTACGAGCAGTACTTC. Translated: CASSLFGVSSYEQYF. This rearrangement joins TRBV5-1 to TRBJ2-7; no reliable D call. The length of the CDR3 is 15 residues. CDR1 and CDR2 from the germline V gene are SGHRS and YFSETQ. With 1 base removed from V and 0 bases from J, the gap between germline ends came to 11 bases.

This clonotype was detected once. This rearrangement joins TRBV12-3 or TRBV12-4 to TRBJ2-5; 8 bases agree with TRBD1. J was trimmed by 2 bases and V by 6 bases; bases with no gene match: 5. CDR3 size: 14 residues. This CDR3 is CASRLDREQETQYF. CDR3 in DNA: TGTGCCAGCAGGCTGGACAGGGAACAAGAGACCCAGTACTTC.

This clonotype was picked up many times. The rearrangement uses TRBV2 and TRBJ2-4; the D gene is possibly TRBD1 (5 bases). V shed 6 bases and J shed 0 bases, with 9 bases lying between them. This CDR3 has 14 amino acids. Germline V gene lookup returns CDR1 SNHLY and CDR2 FYNNEI. This CDR3 reads CASRDKLAKNIQYF. CDR3 nucleotide sequence: TGTGCCAGCAGGGACAAGCTAGCCAAAAACATTCAGTACTTC. Full variable domain (rest looked up from reference TRBV2 and TRBJ2-4): EPEVTQTPSHQVTQMGQEVILRCVPISNHLYFYWYRQILGQKVEFLVSFYNNEISEKSEIFDDQFSVERPDGSNFTLKIRSTKLEDSAMYFCASRDKLAKNIQYFGAGTRLSVL.

This clonotype was picked up many times. The chain uses TRBV18 and TRBJ2-5; unclear D gene. This CDR3 is built from 13 residues. Trimming cost V 5 bases and J 2 bases, with 9 bases left between them. CDR1 is KGHSH, CDR2 LQKENI, per germline. CDR3 protein: CASSTNTQETQYF. CDR3 in DNA: TGTGCCAGCTCAACCAATACTCAAGAGACCCAGTACTTC.

This clonotype occurred once. This may come from a read error, since a much larger clone is one base off. The chain couples TRBV28 to TRBJ1-2; no reliable D call. The CDR3 has 13 amino acids. Per germline, CDR1 MDHEN and CDR2 SYDVKM. In nucleotides, the CDR3 is TGTGCCAGCAGTCTTCAGAGTCCTCTAAGGATCTCCTTC. Amino acids: CASSLQSPLRISF.

This clonotype was seen many times. The genes are TRBV6-1 and TRBJ1-1; 8 nucleotides agree with TRBD1. The CDR3 contains 13 residues. Germline V gene lookup returns CDR1 MNHNS and CDR2 SASEGT. Trimming removed 7 bases from V and 2 bases from J; junction bases left unmatched: 3. Here the CDR3 DNA reads TGTGCCAGCATTGGGACAGGTAACACTGAAGCTTTCTTT. It codes for CASIGTGNTEAFF.

This clonotype was detected once. This may arise from a read error, as a much more abundant clone is one base away. This CDR3 is missing its conserved last phenylalanine or tryptophan, likely due to a read error. This chain joins TRBV2 and TRBJ1-1, with D perhaps TRBD1 (6 bases). This CDR3 spans 16 amino acids. CDR1 is SNHLY, CDR2 FYNNEI, per germline. Trimming left V 5 bases short and J 4 bases short, with 20 bases between. The CDR3 region is CASSLGQGLRGTEAFS. The CDR3 coding sequence is TGTGCCAGCAGTTTAGGGCAGGGGCTAAGGGGCACTGAAGCTTTCTCT.

In this sample, this clonotype turned up a few times. V usage is TRBV6-2 or TRBV6-3 and J usage is TRBJ1-6, with 7 bases aligning to TRBD1. Per germline, CDR1 MNHEY and CDR2 SVGEGT. V lost 0 bases, J lost 7 bases, and 9 bases stayed unmatched. The CDR3 contains 17 residues. The CDR3 DNA follows: TGTGCCAGCAGTTACTCTGAGACAGGGAGGGAAAATTCACCCCTCCACTTT. Amino acid sequence: CASSYSETGRENSPLHF.